The subject of this entry is one T cell receptor (beta chain). Its antigen is still unknown. One junction end does not reproduce the germline sequence, and a read error may be involved. This specimen belongs to a study of cytomegalovirus exposure and HLA in healthy donors. Study-level results: In a later analysis, a missense DCLRE1C variant was linked to TCR beta V- and J-gene trimming. A later analysis reportedly found fewer N-insertions in an Asian-associated ancestry cluster than the approximately 670-donor mean.

PCR primers comprised 60 Vbeta and 13 Jbeta primers. Here immunoSEQ multiplex PCR was the method, and the copy in TCRdb shows in-frame clones only, minus some. Among about 160,000 clones listed, 70% to 85% were seen once. The germline gives CDR1 SSHAT, CDR2 FNYEAQ (reference sequence). The CDR3 contains 15 residues. Sequences were obtained from PBMCs. This clonotype originated in a male donor in good health and CMV-seronegative. The chain has TRBV7-7 and TRBJ2-7, with 10 positions matching TRBD2. CDR3 protein: CASSVLAGDNYEQYF. CDR3 nucleotide sequence: TGTGCTAGCAGCGTCCTAGCGGGGGACAACTACGAGCAGTACTTC. The full variable domain, its missing parts supplied by reference TRBV7-7 and TRBJ2-7, is GAGVSQSPRYKVTKRGQDVTLRCDPISSHATLYWYQQALGQGPEFLTYFNYEAQPDKSGLPSDRFSAERPEGSISTLTIQRTEQRDSAMYRCASSVLAGDNYEQYFGPGTRLTVT.